This T cell receptor (beta chain) stems from a study of blood T cell repertoires in COVID-19. Across the whole study: The United States, Italy and Spain supplied acute and convalescent COVID-19 samples. T cells, B-cell-depleted T cells, or PBMCs supplied cDNA or gDNA.

Germline loops: CDR1 LGHNA, CDR2 YSLEER. This CDR3 comprises 16 residues. The V end lost 0 bases, the J end lost 4 bases, and 10 bases lay between the germline ends. In the original processing: Reference gene primer amplification gave nucleated cell count estimates. Produced via immunoSEQ multiplex PCR; TCRdb's table is partial and in-frame only. The D gene and trimming were derived from the DNA, and the V and J assignments and clone size from that table. The sample has over 20,000 clones, approximately 81% seen once. The genes are TRBV4-3 and TRBJ1-6, with D possibly matching TRBD1 (6 bases). What was sequenced was peripheral blood. The origin of this receptor is a human donor in a cohort sampled during active COVID-19. DNA for the CDR3: TGCGCCAGCAGCCAAGACCGAACAGGGTATAATTCACCCCTCCACTTT. It specifies CASSQDRTGYNSPLHF.